These T cell receptor beta chains were read from a single sample in a study of technical replicates of blood from a handful of donors. Measured with immunoSEQ multiplex PCR; TCRdb has only the in-frame clones, and not every one. The data show approximately 73,000 clones, about 95% seen once. The sample comprised T cells isolated from PBMCs. Source of these receptors: a human donor in good health. CDR3s include the opening cysteine and the closing phenylalanine or tryptophan. The D gene is left open where the match is weak. Rows may omit the clone size; those that give it use once, few, many or a size class.

TRBV11-1	NA	NA	15	TRBJ1-1	CASSNRGMRDTEAFF	TGTGCCAGCAGCAATCGGGGGATGAGAGACACTGAAGCTTTCTTT
TRBV5-4	NA	NA	13	TRBJ1-2	CASSLEVGQSYTF	TGTGCCAGCAGCTTGGAGGTCGGACAGAGCTACACCTTC
TRBV5-1	NA	NA	15	TRBJ2-7	CASSLEIGSSYEQYF	TGCGCCAGCAGCTTGGAAATCGGGTCTTCCTACGAGCAGTACTTC
TRBV11-2	NA	once	19	TRBJ2-7	CASRSLLPRGARSSYEQYF	TGTGCCAGCAGGTCCCTACTTCCCAGGGGCGCGCGATCCTCCTACGAGCAGTACTTC
TRBV28	TRBD1	NA	15	TRBJ1-5	CASSFWGQENQPQHF	TGTGCCAGCAGTTTTTGGGGACAGGAGAATCAGCCCCAGCATTTT
TRBV11-2	TRBD1	NA	19	TRBJ1-6	CASSLFPANRGLYNSPLHF	TGTGCCAGCAGCTTATTCCCCGCCAACAGGGGGCTTTATAATTCACCCCTCCACTTT
TRBV5-4	NA	NA	15	TRBJ2-3	CASSLGQQKTDTQYF	TGTGCCAGCAGCTTGGGACAGCAGAAGACAGATACGCAGTATTTT
TRBV30	NA	NA	13	TRBJ1-5	CAWRAYSNQPQHF	TGTGCCTGGAGGGCATATAGCAATCAGCCCCAGCATTTT
TRBV23-1	NA	NA	15	TRBJ2-7	CASSPWTALTYEQYF	TGCGCCAGCAGTCCCTGGACAGCGCTCACCTACGAGCAGTACTTC
TRBV12-5	NA	NA	17	TRBJ2-7	CASGLVMEPKGFYEQYF	TGTGCTAGTGGTTTGGTAATGGAGCCGAAAGGATTTTACGAGCAGTACTTC
TRBV28	NA	NA	15	TRBJ2-7	CASSTNRGGSYEQYF	TGTGCCAGCTCTACTAACAGGGGAGGCTCCTACGAGCAGTACTTC
TRBV7-9	NA	NA	15	TRBJ2-3	CASIPGHIFRDTQYF	TGTGCCAGTATACCGGGACACATTTTTCGGGATACGCAGTATTTT
TRBV27	TRBD1	NA	16	TRBJ2-2	CASSARTGGNTGELFF	TGTGCCAGCAGTGCCCGGACAGGGGGCAACACCGGGGAGCTGTTTTTT
TRBV4-1	NA	NA	15	TRBJ2-1	CASSQPRGKTNEQFF	TGCGCCAGCAGCCAACCCAGGGGTAAAACAAATGAGCAGTTCTTC
TRBV5-1	NA	NA	14	TRBJ2-7	CASSLGLSDYEQYF	TGCGCCAGCAGCTTGGGACTTTCGGACTACGAGCAGTACTTC
TRBV15	NA	NA	15	TRBJ2-1	CATSRDSSGYNEQFF	TGTGCCACCAGCAGAGATTCAAGCGGCTACAATGAGCAGTTCTTC
TRBV29-1	NA	NA	12	TRBJ2-7	CSVGTGAYEQYF	TGCAGCGTTGGGACTGGCGCTTACGAGCAGTACTTC
TRBV30	NA	NA	15	TRBJ2-1	CAWRKTSSSYNEQFF	TGTGCCTGGAGAAAGACTAGTAGCTCCTACAATGAGCAGTTCTTC
TRBV11-1	NA	NA	12	TRBJ2-5	CASSLASETQYF	TGTGCCAGCAGCTTAGCATCTGAGACCCAGTACTTC